The rows below give T cell receptor beta chains drawn from one sample of a study of tumor and adjacent non-tumor tissue in lung cancer. TCRdb processed the multiplex PCR reads anew with MiXCR; each CDR3 protein has one entry. The sample holds roughly 65,000 distinct CDR3 sequences; approximately 63% are singletons and the top ten take around 20%. Sequencing used lung tumor tissue. These TCRs come from a man between 50 and 59 years old with non-small cell lung cancer. Both conserved end residues are part of each CDR3. Each record gives: D gene, clone size, J gene, V gene, CDR3 protein, CDR3 DNA. The D gene is left open where the match is weak. Rows may omit the clone size; those that give it use once, few, many or a size class.

D gene: TRBD2; clone size: -; J gene: TRBJ2-5; V gene: TRBV24-1; CDR3 protein: CATSVGGSGKTQYF; CDR3 DNA: TGTGCCACCAGTGTTGGCGGGAGCGGGAAGACCCAGTACTTC
D gene: -; clone size: -; J gene: TRBJ1-1; V gene: TRBV11-1; CDR3 protein: CVSILTGSEAFF; CDR3 DNA: TGTGTCAGCATCTTAACGGGGAGTGAAGCTTTCTTT
D gene: -; clone size: -; J gene: TRBJ2-7; V gene: TRBV11-2; CDR3 protein: CASSLAGTTYEQYF; CDR3 DNA: TGTGCCAGCAGTTTAGCCGGGACAACCTACGAGCAGTATTTC
D gene: TRBD1; clone size: many; J gene: TRBJ2-1; V gene: TRBV10-2; CDR3 protein: CASSRDLGQENEQFF; CDR3 DNA: TGCGCCAGTTCTCGAGATCTTGGACAGGAAAATGAGCAGTTCTTC
D gene: -; clone size: -; J gene: TRBJ1-4; V gene: TRBV29-1; CDR3 protein: CSVLTKGHEKLFF; CDR3 DNA: TGCAGCGTCTTGACAAAGGGCCATGAAAAACTGTTTTTT
D gene: -; clone size: -; J gene: TRBJ1-4; V gene: TRBV30; CDR3 protein: CAWSVLGKGEKLFF; CDR3 DNA: TGTGCCTGGAGTGTACTGGGGAAAGGGGAAAAACTGTTTTTT
D gene: TRBD2; clone size: -; J gene: TRBJ2-2; V gene: TRBV28; CDR3 protein: CASSLQLAGANTGELFF; CDR3 DNA: TGTGCCAGCAGTCTCCAACTAGCGGGGGCGAACACCGGGGAGCTGTTTTTT
D gene: -; clone size: -; J gene: TRBJ2-3; V gene: TRBV11-2; CDR3 protein: CISSLGAGDTQYF; CDR3 DNA: TGTATCAGCAGCTTAGGGGCCGGAGATACTCAGTATTTT
D gene: TRBD2; clone size: -; J gene: TRBJ2-1; V gene: TRBV11-3; CDR3 protein: CASSVAGQVVNKQFF; CDR3 DNA: TGTGCCAGCAGCGTAGCGGGCCAGGTTGTCAATAAGCAGTTCTTC
D gene: -; clone size: many; J gene: TRBJ2-7; V gene: TRBV20-1; CDR3 protein: CSATTTRGLNEQYF; CDR3 DNA: TGCAGTGCTACCACCACTCGGGGGCTTAACGAGCAGTACTTC
D gene: -; clone size: -; J gene: TRBJ2-1; V gene: TRBV11-2; CDR3 protein: CASRPSGRGAYEQFF; CDR3 DNA: TGTGCCAGTAGACCTTCTGGCAGGGGCGCTTATGAGCAGTTCTTC
D gene: TRBD1; clone size: -; J gene: TRBJ1-5; V gene: TRBV2; CDR3 protein: CASRGQGNQPQHF; CDR3 DNA: TGTGCCAGCAGGGGACAGGGAAATCAGCCCCAGCATTTT
D gene: -; clone size: -; J gene: TRBJ2-1; V gene: TRBV11-1; CDR3 protein: CAGSLSSGPYNEQFF; CDR3 DNA: TGTGCCGGCAGCTTATCGAGCGGGCCATACAATGAGCAGTTCTTC
D gene: -; clone size: -; J gene: TRBJ1-1; V gene: TRBV7-8; CDR3 protein: CTSSPQRGNTEAFF; CDR3 DNA: TGTACCAGCAGCCCCCAGAGGGGGAACACTGAAGCTTTCTTT
D gene: TRBD2; clone size: -; J gene: TRBJ2-1; V gene: TRBV7-9; CDR3 protein: CASSSWTSGVEQFF; CDR3 DNA: TGTGCCAGCAGCTCCTGGACTAGCGGCGTTGAGCAGTTCTTC
D gene: TRBD2; clone size: -; J gene: TRBJ2-4; V gene: TRBV28; CDR3 protein: CASTTGGHNIQYF; CDR3 DNA: TGTGCCAGCACGACGGGGGGGCACAACATTCAGTACTTC
D gene: -; clone size: -; J gene: TRBJ1-6; V gene: TRBV11-2; CDR3 protein: CASSLSGHNYKSPLHF; CDR3 DNA: TGCGCCAGCAGCCTCTCGGGACACAACTATAAATCACCCCTCCACTTT
D gene: -; clone size: many; J gene: TRBJ1-4; V gene: TRBV14; CDR3 protein: CASSHSDGNEKLFF; CDR3 DNA: TGTGCCAGCAGCCACTCGGACGGAAATGAAAAACTGTTTTTT
D gene: -; clone size: once; J gene: TRBJ2-7; V gene: TRBV11-1; CDR3 protein: CASRSIRDEQYF; CDR3 DNA: TGTGCGAGCAGGTCTATCAGGGACGAGCAGTACTTC
D gene: -; clone size: -; J gene: TRBJ2-1; V gene: TRBV11-3; CDR3 protein: CASSLEVIRGPGDEQFF; CDR3 DNA: TGTGCCAGCAGCTTAGAGGTTATCAGGGGACCTGGCGATGAGCAGTTCTTC
D gene: -; clone size: -; J gene: TRBJ2-6; V gene: TRBV6-5; CDR3 protein: CASNYTDRARGANVLTF; CDR3 DNA: TGTGCTAGCAATTACACCGACAGGGCGCGGGGAGCCAACGTCCTGACTTTC
D gene: -; clone size: -; J gene: TRBJ2-1; V gene: TRBV29-1; CDR3 protein: CGIEGGLSYNEQFF; CDR3 DNA: TGCGGCATTGAAGGGGGTCTCTCCTACAATGAGCAGTTCTTC
D gene: TRBD2; clone size: -; J gene: TRBJ2-2; V gene: TRBV11-2; CDR3 protein: CASSGGGRDTGELFF; CDR3 DNA: TGTGCCAGCAGCGGCGGGGGGCGGGACACCGGGGAACTGTTTTTT
D gene: -; clone size: -; J gene: TRBJ1-2; V gene: TRBV28; CDR3 protein: CASTGPYGYTF; CDR3 DNA: TGTGCCAGCACCGGACCCTATGGCTACACCTTC
D gene: -; clone size: once; J gene: TRBJ1-1; V gene: TRBV6-5; CDR3 protein: CASRSGIVGNTEAFF; CDR3 DNA: TGTGCTAGCAGATCAGGGATAGTGGGGAACACTGAAGCTTTCTTT
D gene: TRBD2; clone size: -; J gene: TRBJ2-3; V gene: TRBV6-1; CDR3 protein: CASSPSGAPSTGTQYF; CDR3 DNA: TGTGCCAGCAGTCCTAGCGGGGCGCCGAGCACAGGTACGCAGTATTTT
D gene: -; clone size: -; J gene: TRBJ2-7; V gene: TRBV29-1; CDR3 protein: CSVVQSRVHEQYF; CDR3 DNA: TGCAGCGTGGTTCAGTCACGGGTACACGAGCAGTACTTT
D gene: TRBD1; clone size: many; J gene: TRBJ1-2; V gene: TRBV6-1; CDR3 protein: CVTGGTGWRHGYTF; CDR3 DNA: TGTGTTACGGGGGGGACAGGGTGGAGACATGGCTACACCTTC
D gene: TRBD2; clone size: many; J gene: TRBJ2-3; V gene: TRBV5-1; CDR3 protein: CASSRLAGKRDTQYF; CDR3 DNA: TGCGCCAGCAGCCGACTAGCGGGAAAAAGGGATACGCAGTATTTT
D gene: TRBD1; clone size: few; J gene: TRBJ1-6; V gene: TRBV30; CDR3 protein: CAWSGDRFLYNSPLHF; CDR3 DNA: TGTGCCTGGAGTGGGGACAGGTTCCTCTATAATTCACCCCTCCACTTT
D gene: -; clone size: -; J gene: TRBJ2-1; V gene: TRBV4-2; CDR3 protein: CASSQGRSSYNEQFF; CDR3 DNA: TGTGCCAGCAGCCAAGGACGGAGCTCCTACAACGAGCAGTTCTTC
D gene: TRBD2; clone size: -; J gene: TRBJ2-2; V gene: TRBV6-1; CDR3 protein: CAGRETNTGELLF; CDR3 DNA: TGTGCCGGGCGGGAGACGAACACCGGGGAGCTGCTTTTT
D gene: -; clone size: -; J gene: TRBJ2-4; V gene: TRBV12-3/TRBV12-4; CDR3 protein: CASSILGAKNIQYF; CDR3 DNA: TGTGCCAGTAGTATACTTGGAGCCAAAAACATTCAGTACTTC
D gene: TRBD1; clone size: many; J gene: TRBJ1-1; V gene: TRBV5-1; CDR3 protein: CASSFGTGPNTEAFF; CDR3 DNA: TGCGCCAGCAGCTTTGGGACAGGGCCTAACACTGAAGCTTTCTTT
D gene: -; clone size: once; J gene: TRBJ2-5; V gene: TRBV5-4; CDR3 protein: CASSFAQGPSETQHF; CDR3 DNA: TGTGCCAGCAGCTTTGCCCAGGGGCCCTCGGAGACCCAGCACTTC
D gene: -; clone size: -; J gene: TRBJ2-7; V gene: TRBV20-1; CDR3 protein: CSVSEGDSARGEQYF; CDR3 DNA: TGCAGTGTTAGCGAAGGGGACTCCGCTAGGGGAGAGCAGTACTTC
D gene: -; clone size: many; J gene: TRBJ2-3; V gene: TRBV29-1; CDR3 protein: CSVNPGFGTDTQYF; CDR3 DNA: TGCAGCGTTAACCCAGGGTTCGGCACAGATACGCAGTATTTT
D gene: -; clone size: -; J gene: TRBJ2-3; V gene: TRBV24-1; CDR3 protein: CATSDFGGGQRDIMGGQYF; CDR3 DNA: TGTGCCACCAGTGATTTTGGTGGGGGTCAGCGCGACATCATGGGAGGGCAGTATTTT
D gene: -; clone size: -; J gene: TRBJ2-1; V gene: TRBV11-1; CDR3 protein: CARNLGSGNEQFF; CDR3 DNA: TGTGCCAGGAACCTAGGAAGCGGGAATGAGCAGTTCTTC
D gene: TRBD2; clone size: -; J gene: TRBJ2-2; V gene: TRBV4-2; CDR3 protein: CASSQDSRGGELVF; CDR3 DNA: TGTGCCAGCAGCCAAGATTCGAGGGGAGGGGAGCTGGTTTTT
D gene: -; clone size: -; J gene: TRBJ2-7; V gene: TRBV5-1; CDR3 protein: CASSLALTCEQYF; CDR3 DNA: TGCGCCAGCAGCTTGGCCCTGACCTGCGAGCAGTACTTC
D gene: -; clone size: once; J gene: TRBJ2-3; V gene: TRBV11-2; CDR3 protein: CASSKPGRAGTQYF; CDR3 DNA: TGTGCAAGCAGCAAACCGGGACGGGCAGGTACGCAGTATTTT
D gene: -; clone size: many; J gene: TRBJ2-7; V gene: TRBV28; CDR3 protein: CASSLRLADSYEQYF; CDR3 DNA: TGTGCCAGCAGTTTAAGATTAGCGGACTCCTACGAGCAGTACTTC
D gene: -; clone size: -; J gene: TRBJ2-1; V gene: TRBV5-1; CDR3 protein: CASGWGPEQSF; CDR3 DNA: TGCGCCAGCGGCTGGGGACCGGAGCAGTCCTTC
D gene: -; clone size: -; J gene: TRBJ2-3; V gene: TRBV20-1; CDR3 protein: CSAYPPGPLQYF; CDR3 DNA: TGCAGTGCTTACCCGCCGGGACCTCTGCAGTATTTT
D gene: -; clone size: -; J gene: TRBJ1-1; V gene: TRBV21-1; CDR3 protein: CASSHNIRGVNTEDFF; CDR3 DNA: TGTGCCAGCAGCCACAATATCAGGGGGGTGAACACTGAAGATTTCTTT
D gene: -; clone size: many; J gene: TRBJ2-1; V gene: TRBV29-1; CDR3 protein: CSVERSGNEQFF; CDR3 DNA: TGCAGCGTTGAACGATCGGGCAATGAGCAGTTCTTC
D gene: -; clone size: -; J gene: TRBJ2-5; V gene: TRBV11-3; CDR3 protein: CASSLSASWGLLETQYF; CDR3 DNA: TGTGCCAGCAGCTTATCGGCTAGCTGGGGTTTACTGGAGACCCAGTACTTC
D gene: -; clone size: -; J gene: TRBJ2-7; V gene: TRBV5-1; CDR3 protein: CASILGGNSYEQYF; CDR3 DNA: TGCGCCAGCATCTTGGGCGGCAACTCCTACGAGCAGTACTTC